This T cell receptor beta chain appears in the sequencing data of a study of blood T cell repertoires in COVID-19. Study summary: Some COVID-19 samples were acute and others convalescent; all came from the United States, Italy and Spain.

Repertoires were generated with immunoSEQ multiplex PCR, while TCRdb's copy carries only in-frame clones and drops some. There are about 100,000 clones in the sample; around four fifths occur only once, and roughly 12% lies in the top ten. V lost 3 bases, J lost 8 bases, and 11 bases lay in between. The CDR3 totals 12 residues. Per germline, CDR1 SGHRS and CDR2 YFSETQ. The clonotype originates from a woman in her 70s with acute or convalescent COVID-19. The J gene is TRBJ1-1, the V gene TRBV5-1; D gene ambiguous. The specimen was peripheral blood. Here the CDR3 reads CASSWEGGEAFF. CDR3 coding DNA: TGCGCCAGCAGCTGGGAGGGAGGAGAAGCTTTCTTT.